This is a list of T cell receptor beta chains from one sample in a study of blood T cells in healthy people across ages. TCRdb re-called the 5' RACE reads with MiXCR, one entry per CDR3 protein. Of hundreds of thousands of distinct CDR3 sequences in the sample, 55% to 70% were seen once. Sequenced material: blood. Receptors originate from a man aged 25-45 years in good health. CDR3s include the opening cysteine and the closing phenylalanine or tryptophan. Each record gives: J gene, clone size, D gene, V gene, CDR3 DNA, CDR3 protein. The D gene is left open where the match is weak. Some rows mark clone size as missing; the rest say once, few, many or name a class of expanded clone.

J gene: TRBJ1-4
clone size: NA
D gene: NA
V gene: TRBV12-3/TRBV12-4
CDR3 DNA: TGTGCCAGCAGGCCCAGACCTACTAATGAAAAACTGTTTTTT
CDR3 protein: CASRPRPTNEKLFF

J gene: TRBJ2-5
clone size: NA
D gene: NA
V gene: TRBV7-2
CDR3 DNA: TGTGCCAGCAGCCCACGATACGGCGAGCAAGAGACCCAGTACTTC
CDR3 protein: CASSPRYGEQETQYF

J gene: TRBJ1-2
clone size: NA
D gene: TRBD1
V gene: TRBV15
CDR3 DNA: TGTGCCACCGCACCGCCTATGCCTTCCCCGGGACAGGGAGGTTATGGCTACACCTTC
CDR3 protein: CATAPPMPSPGQGGYGYTF

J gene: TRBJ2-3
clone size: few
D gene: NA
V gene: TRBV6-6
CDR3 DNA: TGTGCCAGCAGTTACTCTGTCGGGGATACGCAGTATTTT
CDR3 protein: CASSYSVGDTQYF

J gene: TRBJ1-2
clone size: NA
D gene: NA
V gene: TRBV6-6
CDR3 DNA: TGTGCCAGCAGTGGGGGTGAGACTTATGGCTACACCTTC
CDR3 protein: CASSGGETYGYTF

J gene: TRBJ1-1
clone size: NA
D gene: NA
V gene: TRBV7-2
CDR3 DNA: TGTGCCAGCAGCTTAGGGAGCAGGGGCACTGAAGCTTTCTTT
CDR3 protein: CASSLGSRGTEAFF

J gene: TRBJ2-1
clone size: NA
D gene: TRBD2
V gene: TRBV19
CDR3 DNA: TGTGCCAGTACCTTAGCGGGCAGCTCCTACAATGAGCAGTTCTTC
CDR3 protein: CASTLAGSSYNEQFF

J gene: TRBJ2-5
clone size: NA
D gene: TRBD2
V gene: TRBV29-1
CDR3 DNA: TGCAGCGTTGAAGAACGACTAGCGGGAAAGGGAGAGACCCAGTACTTC
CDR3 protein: CSVEERLAGKGETQYF

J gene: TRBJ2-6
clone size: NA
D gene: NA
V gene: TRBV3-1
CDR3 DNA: TGTGCCAGCAGCCCGACCGCCTTGTCTGGGGCCAACGTCCTGACTTTC
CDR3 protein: CASSPTALSGANVLTF

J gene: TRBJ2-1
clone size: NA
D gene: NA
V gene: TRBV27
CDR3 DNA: TGTGCCAGCAACAAAGGGGATAGCAATGAGCAGTTCTTC
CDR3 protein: CASNKGDSNEQFF

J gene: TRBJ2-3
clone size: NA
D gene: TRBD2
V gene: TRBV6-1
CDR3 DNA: TGTGCCAGCAGACCCACTAGCGGGAGGGCCATGAGCGAAGATACGCAGTATTTT
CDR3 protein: CASRPTSGRAMSEDTQYF

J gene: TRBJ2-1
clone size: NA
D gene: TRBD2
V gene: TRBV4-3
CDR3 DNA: TGCGCCAGCAGCCAAGACCCTCTAGCGGTGGTGGGGGAGCAGTTCTTC
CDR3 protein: CASSQDPLAVVGEQFF

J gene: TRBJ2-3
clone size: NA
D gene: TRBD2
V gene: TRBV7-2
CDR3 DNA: TGTGCCAGCAACGGACTAGCGGGTTCGTCCGATACGCAGTATTTT
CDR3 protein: CASNGLAGSSDTQYF

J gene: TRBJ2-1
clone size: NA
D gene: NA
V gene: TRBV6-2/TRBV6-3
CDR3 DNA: TGTGCCAGCGGCGGGTACCCGTATGAGCAGTTCTTC
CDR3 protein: CASGGYPYEQFF

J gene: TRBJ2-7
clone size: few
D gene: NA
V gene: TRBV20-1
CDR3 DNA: TGCAGTGCTAGAGATGTCGAAAAGGGGTCCAACTACGAGCAGTACTTC
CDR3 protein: CSARDVEKGSNYEQYF

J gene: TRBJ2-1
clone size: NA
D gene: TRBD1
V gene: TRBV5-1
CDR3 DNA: TGCGCCAGCAGCTTGCCGGGACAGGGGGTGGATGAGCAGTTCTTC
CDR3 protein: CASSLPGQGVDEQFF

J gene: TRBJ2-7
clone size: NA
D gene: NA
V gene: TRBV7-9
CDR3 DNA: TGTGCCAGCAGCTTCCCCTCTCGGGGTCGGGCAAGGGACGAGCAGTACTTC
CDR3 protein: CASSFPSRGRARDEQYF

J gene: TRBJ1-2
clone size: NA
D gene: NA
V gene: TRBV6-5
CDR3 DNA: TGTGCCAGCAGTTACGTAGGGTCCGGTGGCTATGGCTACACCTTC
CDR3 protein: CASSYVGSGGYGYTF

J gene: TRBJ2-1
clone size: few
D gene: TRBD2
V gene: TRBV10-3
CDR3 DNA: TGTGCCATCAGCAATGAAGCGGGAGGGACCTACAATGAGCAGTTCTTC
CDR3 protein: CAISNEAGGTYNEQFF

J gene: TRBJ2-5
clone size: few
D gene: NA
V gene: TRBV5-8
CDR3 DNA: TGTGCCAGCAGCTTGGCGGACGTCTCATACCAGTACTTC
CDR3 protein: CASSLADVSYQYF

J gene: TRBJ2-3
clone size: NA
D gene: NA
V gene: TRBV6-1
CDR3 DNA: TGTGCCAGAACCCAGGGTCGCACAGATACGCAGTATTTT
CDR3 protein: CARTQGRTDTQYF

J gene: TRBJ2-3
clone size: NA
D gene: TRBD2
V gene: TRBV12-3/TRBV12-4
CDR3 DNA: TGTGCCAGCAGTCCTGGGACTAGCGGGGTAAGAACAGATACGCAGTATTTT
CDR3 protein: CASSPGTSGVRTDTQYF

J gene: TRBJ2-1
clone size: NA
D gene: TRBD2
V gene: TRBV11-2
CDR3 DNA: TGTGCCAGCAGCACCACTAGCGGGAGGGCCCATGAGCAGTTCTTC
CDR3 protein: CASSTTSGRAHEQFF

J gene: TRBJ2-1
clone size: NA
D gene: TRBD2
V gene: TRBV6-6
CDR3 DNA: TGTGCCAGCAGTAACCCCGGGACTAGCGGGCCAAATGAGCAGTTCTTC
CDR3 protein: CASSNPGTSGPNEQFF

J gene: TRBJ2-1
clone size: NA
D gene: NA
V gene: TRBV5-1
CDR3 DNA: TGCGCCAGCAGCCCGGACCCCGGGACCTCCTACAATGAGCAGTTCTTC
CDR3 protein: CASSPDPGTSYNEQFF

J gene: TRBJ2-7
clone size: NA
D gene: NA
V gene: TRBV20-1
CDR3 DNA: TGCAGTGCTAGTCCCCCCGGGGGCGGGAGCTACGAGCAGTACTTC
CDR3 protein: CSASPPGGGSYEQYF

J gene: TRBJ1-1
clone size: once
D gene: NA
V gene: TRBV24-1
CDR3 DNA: TGTGCCACCAGTGGGCCGGAGGGGAACACTGAAGCTTTCTTT
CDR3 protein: CATSGPEGNTEAFF

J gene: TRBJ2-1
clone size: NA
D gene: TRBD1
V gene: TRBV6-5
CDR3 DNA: TGTGCCAGCAGTTACGGGCAGGGGGCCCATGAGCAGTTCTTC
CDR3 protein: CASSYGQGAHEQFF

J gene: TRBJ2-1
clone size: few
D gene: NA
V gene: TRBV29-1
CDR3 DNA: TGCAGCGGGGCCAAACTCAATGAGCAGTTCTTC
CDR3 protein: CSGAKLNEQFF

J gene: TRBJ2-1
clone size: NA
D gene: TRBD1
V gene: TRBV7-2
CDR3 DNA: TGTGCCAGCAGCGCCCCGGGACAGGCCTCTCCGCCGTTCTTC
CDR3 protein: CASSAPGQASPPFF

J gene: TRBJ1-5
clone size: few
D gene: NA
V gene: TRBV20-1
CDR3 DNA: TGCAGTGCTATCGCCGGGGATAGCAATCAGCCCCAGCATTTT
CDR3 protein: CSAIAGDSNQPQHF

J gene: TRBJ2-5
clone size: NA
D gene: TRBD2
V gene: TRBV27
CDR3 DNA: TGTGCCAGCGCCCCGGGACTAGGGAAGACCCAGTACTTC
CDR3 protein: CASAPGLGKTQYF

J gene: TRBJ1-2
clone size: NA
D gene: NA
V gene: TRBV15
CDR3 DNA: TGTGCCACCGGCAGGGAGTGGGATCAGGGTGGCTACACCTTC
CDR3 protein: CATGREWDQGGYTF

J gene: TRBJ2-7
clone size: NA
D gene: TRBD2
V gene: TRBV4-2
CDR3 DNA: TGTGCCAGCAGCCCCTGGTCTGGCGGGGGATACTACGAGCAGTACTTC
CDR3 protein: CASSPWSGGGYYEQYF

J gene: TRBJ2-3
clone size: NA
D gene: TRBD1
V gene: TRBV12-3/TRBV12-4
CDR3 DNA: TGTGCCAGCCTGGGACAGGGGGCGACAGATACGCAGTATTTT
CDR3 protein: CASLGQGATDTQYF

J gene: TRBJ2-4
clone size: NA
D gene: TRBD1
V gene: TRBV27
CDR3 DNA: TGTGCCAGCAGTATCCCGCGAACAGGGGGCTCTGGCAAAAACATTCAGTACTTC
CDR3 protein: CASSIPRTGGSGKNIQYF

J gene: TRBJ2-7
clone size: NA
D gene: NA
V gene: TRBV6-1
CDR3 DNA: TGTGCCAGCAGTGAAGTATCCGAGCAGTACTTC
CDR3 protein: CASSEVSEQYF

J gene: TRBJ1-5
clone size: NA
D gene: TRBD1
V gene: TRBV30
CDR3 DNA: TGTGCCTGGAGTGCAGGGGGAAGCAATCAGCCCCAGCATTTT
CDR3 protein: CAWSAGGSNQPQHF

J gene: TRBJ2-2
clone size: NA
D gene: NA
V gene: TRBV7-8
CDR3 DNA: TGTGCCAGCAGCTTAGTGGCGCTCGCGAACACCGGGGAGCTGTTTTTT
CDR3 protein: CASSLVALANTGELFF

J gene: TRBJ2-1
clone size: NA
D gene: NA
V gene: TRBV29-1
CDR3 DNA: TGCAGCGTTCGCCCCCAGGGGTATCGCTACAATGAGCAGTTCTTC
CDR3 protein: CSVRPQGYRYNEQFF

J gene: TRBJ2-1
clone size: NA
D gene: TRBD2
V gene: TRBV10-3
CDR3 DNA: TGTGCCATCAGTGAGACTAGCGTTAACAATGAGCAGTTCTTC
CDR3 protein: CAISETSVNNEQFF

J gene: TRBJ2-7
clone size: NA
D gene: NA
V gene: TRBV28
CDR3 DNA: TGTGCCAGCAGTTTATTTGGACAGACCTACGAGCAGTACTTC
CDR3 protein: CASSLFGQTYEQYF

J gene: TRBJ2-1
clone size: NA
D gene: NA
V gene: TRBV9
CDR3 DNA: TGTGCCAGCAGCAAAGACAGTGACTCCTACAATGAGCAGTTCTTC
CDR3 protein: CASSKDSDSYNEQFF

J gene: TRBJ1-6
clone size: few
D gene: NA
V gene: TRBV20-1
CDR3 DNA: TGCAGTGCTAGAAACGGGGAAATTCCCCTCCACTTT
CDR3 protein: CSARNGEIPLHF

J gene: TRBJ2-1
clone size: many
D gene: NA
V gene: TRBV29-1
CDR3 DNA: TGCAGCGCCAATCTCCAGGGGAATGAGCAGTTCTTC
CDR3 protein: CSANLQGNEQFF

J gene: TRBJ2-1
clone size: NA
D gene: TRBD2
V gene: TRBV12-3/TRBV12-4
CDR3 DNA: TGTGCCAGCAGTTTAGCTACTAGCGGGAGGGCCTATGAGCAGTTCTTC
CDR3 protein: CASSLATSGRAYEQFF

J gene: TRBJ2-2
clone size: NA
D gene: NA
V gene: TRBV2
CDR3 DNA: TGTGCCAGCTCACTTCAGGGCTTGACCGGGGAGCTGTTTTTT
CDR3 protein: CASSLQGLTGELFF

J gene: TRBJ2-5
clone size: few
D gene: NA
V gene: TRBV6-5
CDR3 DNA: TGTGCCAGCAGTTACTCAGTGAACGGACTACAAGAGACCCAGTACTTC
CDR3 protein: CASSYSVNGLQETQYF

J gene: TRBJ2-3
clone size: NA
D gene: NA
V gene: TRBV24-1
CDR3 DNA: TGTGCCACCAGTGACCCTGCGGCAGGGGGCACAGATACGCAGTATTTT
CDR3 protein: CATSDPAAGGTDTQYF

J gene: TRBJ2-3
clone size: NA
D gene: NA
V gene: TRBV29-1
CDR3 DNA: TGCAGCGGAGGGGCTAGGCGCACAGATACGCAGTATTTT
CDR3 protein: CSGGARRTDTQYF

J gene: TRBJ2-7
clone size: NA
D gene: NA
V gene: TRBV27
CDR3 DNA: TGTGCCAGCAGTTTGGCGGGGGCGAGGGGAGAATACGAGCAGTACTTC
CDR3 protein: CASSLAGARGEYEQYF

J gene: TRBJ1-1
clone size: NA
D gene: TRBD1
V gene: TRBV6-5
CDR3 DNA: TGTGCCAGCAGTTACAGCGGGGACAGGGGCTATGCCACTGAAGCTTTCTTT
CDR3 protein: CASSYSGDRGYATEAFF

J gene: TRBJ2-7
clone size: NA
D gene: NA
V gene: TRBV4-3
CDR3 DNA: TGCGCCAGCAGCCAAGAGGTGAGGGACTCCTACGAGCAGTACTTC
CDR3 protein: CASSQEVRDSYEQYF

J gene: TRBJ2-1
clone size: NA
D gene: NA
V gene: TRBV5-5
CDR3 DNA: TGTGCCAGTCTAACGGGGCTGTACAATGAGCAGTTCTTC
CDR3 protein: CASLTGLYNEQFF

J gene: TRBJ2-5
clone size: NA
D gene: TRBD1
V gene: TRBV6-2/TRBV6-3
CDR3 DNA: TGTGCCAGCAGTCCCGACAGGGGGCACTCCGGGGAGACCCAGTACTTC
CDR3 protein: CASSPDRGHSGETQYF

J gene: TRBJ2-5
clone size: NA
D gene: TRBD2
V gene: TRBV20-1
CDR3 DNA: TGCAGTGCTAGACTAGCGGGGGGGCCGGAGGAGACCCAGTACTTC
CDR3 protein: CSARLAGGPEETQYF

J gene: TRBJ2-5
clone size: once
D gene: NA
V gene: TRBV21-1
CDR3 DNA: TGTGCCAGCAGCACCCTAGGCGTACAAGAGACCCAGTACTTC
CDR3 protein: CASSTLGVQETQYF